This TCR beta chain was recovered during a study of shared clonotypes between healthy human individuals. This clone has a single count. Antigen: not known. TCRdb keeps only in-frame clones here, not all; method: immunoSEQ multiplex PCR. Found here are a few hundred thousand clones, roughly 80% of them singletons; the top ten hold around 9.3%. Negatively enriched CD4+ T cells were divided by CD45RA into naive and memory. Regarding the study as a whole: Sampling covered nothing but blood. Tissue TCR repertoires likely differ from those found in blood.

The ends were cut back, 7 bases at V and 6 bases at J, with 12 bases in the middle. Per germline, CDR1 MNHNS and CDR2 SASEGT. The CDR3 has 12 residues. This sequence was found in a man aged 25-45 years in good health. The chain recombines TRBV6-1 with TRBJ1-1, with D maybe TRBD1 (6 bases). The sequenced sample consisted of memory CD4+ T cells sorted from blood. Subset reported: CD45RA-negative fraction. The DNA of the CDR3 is TGTGCCAGCATAGGAGGGGGACCTGAAGCTTTCTTT. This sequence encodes CASIGGGPEAFF.